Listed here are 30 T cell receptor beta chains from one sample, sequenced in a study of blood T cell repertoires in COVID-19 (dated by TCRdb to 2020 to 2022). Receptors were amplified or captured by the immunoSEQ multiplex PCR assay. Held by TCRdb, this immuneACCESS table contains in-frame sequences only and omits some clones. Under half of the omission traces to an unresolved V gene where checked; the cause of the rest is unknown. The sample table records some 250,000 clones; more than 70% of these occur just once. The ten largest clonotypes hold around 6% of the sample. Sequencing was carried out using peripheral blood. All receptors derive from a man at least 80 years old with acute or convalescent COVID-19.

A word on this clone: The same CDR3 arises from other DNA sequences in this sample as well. Here the CDR3 reads CASSPQQGPNEKLFF. The CDR3 DNA reads as TGTGCCAGCTCACCCCAACAGGGACCTAATGAAAAACTGTTTTTT. The chain links TRBV18 to TRBJ1-4; TRBD1 might be the D (6 bases). The ends were cut back, 3 bases at V and 3 bases at J, with 11 bases in the middle. Germline V gene sequence: CDR1 KGHSH, CDR2 LQKENI. The CDR3 is 15 residues long.

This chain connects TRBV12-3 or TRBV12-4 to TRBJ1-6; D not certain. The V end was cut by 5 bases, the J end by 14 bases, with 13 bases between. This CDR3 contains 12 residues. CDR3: CASSGPGEALHF. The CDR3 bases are TGTGCCAGCAGTGGTCCCGGCGAGGCCCTCCACTTT.

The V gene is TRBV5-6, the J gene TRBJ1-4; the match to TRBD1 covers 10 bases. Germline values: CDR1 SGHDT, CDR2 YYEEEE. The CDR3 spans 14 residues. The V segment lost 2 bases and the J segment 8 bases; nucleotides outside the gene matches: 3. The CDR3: CASSFGTGDEKLFF. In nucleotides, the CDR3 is TGTGCCAGCAGCTTCGGGACAGGGGACGAAAAACTGTTTTTT. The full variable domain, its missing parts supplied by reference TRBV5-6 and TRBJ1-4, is DAGVTQSPTHLIKTRGQQVTLRCSPKSGHDTVSWYQQALGQGPQFIFQYYEEEERQRGNFPDRFSGHQFPNYSSELNVNALLLGDSALYLCASSFGTGDEKLFFGSGTQLSVL.

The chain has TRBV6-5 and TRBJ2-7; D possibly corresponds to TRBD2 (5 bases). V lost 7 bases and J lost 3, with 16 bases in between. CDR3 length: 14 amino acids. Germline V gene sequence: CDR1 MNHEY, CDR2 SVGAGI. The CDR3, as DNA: TGTGCCAGCATCGAGCGGCCGATAGGCTACGAGCAGTACTTC. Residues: CASIERPIGYEQYF.

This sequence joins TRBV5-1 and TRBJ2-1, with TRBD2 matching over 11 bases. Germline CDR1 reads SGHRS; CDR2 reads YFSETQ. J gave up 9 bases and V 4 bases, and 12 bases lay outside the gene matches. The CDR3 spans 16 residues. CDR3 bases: TGCGCCAGCAGCGTATTACTAGCGGGAGAGGGCAGTGAGCAGTTCTTC. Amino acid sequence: CASSVLLAGEGSEQFF.

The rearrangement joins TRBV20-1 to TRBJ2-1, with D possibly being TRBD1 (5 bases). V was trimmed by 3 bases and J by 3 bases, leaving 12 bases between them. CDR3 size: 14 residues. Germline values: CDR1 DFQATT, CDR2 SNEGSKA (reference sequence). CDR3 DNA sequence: TGCAGTGCTAGTAGCCAGGGTATCTACAATGAGCAGTTCTTC. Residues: CSASSQGIYNEQFF.

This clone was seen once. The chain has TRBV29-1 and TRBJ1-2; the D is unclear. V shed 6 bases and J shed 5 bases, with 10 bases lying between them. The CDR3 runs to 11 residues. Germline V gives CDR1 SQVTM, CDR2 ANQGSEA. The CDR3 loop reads CSVTDGYGYTF. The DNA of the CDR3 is TGCAGCGTCACCGACGGGTATGGCTACACCTTC.

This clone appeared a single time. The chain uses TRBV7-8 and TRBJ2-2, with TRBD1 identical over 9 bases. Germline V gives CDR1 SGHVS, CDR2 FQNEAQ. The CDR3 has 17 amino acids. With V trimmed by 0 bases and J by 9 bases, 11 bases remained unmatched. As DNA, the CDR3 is TGTGCCAGCAGCTTAGCGCCCGGGACAGGGAGTGACCGGGAGCTGTTTTTT. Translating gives CASSLAPGTGSDRELFF.

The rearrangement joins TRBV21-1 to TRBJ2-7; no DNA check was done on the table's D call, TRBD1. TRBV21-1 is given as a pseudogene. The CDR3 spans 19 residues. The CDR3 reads CASSKALFEGETLSYEQYF. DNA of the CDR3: TGTGCCAGCAGCAAAGCGCTTTTTGAGGGGGAAACCCTCTCCTACGAGCAGTACTTC.

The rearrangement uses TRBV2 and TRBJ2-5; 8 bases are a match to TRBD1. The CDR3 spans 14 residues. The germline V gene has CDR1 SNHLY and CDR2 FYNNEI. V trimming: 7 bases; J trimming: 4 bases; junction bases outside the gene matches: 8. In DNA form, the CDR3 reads TGTGCCAGCACGGGCAGGGGGCTGGGAGAGACCCAGTACTTC. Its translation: CASTGRGLGETQYF.

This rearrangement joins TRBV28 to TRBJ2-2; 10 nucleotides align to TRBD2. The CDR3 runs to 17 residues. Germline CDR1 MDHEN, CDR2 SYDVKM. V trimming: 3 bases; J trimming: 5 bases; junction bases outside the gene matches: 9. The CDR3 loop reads CASSFLAGVSWTGELFF. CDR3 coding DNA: TGTGCCAGCAGTTTTCTAGCGGGAGTCTCATGGACCGGGGAGCTGTTTTTT.

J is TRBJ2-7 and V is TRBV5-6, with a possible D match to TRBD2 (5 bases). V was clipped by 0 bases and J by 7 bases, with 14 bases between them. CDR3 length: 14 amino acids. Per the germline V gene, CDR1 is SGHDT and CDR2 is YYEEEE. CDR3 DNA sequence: TGTGCCAGCAGCTTGGACAGTCGGGGTCGGGAGCAGTACTTC. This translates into CASSLDSRGREQYF.

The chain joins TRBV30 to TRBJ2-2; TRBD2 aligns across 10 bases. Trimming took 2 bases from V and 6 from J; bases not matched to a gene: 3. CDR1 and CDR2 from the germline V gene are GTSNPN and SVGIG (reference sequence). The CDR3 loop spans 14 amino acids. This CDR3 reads CAWSRSGGAGELFF. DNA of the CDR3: TGTGCCTGGAGTAGAAGCGGGGGGGCCGGGGAGCTGTTTTTT.

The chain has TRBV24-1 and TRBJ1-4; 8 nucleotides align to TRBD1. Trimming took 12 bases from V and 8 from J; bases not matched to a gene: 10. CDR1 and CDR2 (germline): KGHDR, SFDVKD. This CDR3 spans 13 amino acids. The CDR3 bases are TGTGCCTCCTCCGGGACAGGAAACGAAAAACTGTTTTTT. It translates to CASSGTGNEKLFF.

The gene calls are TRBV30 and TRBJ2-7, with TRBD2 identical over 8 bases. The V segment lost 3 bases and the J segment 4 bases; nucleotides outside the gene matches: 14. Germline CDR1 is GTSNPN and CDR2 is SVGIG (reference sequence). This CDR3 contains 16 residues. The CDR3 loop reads CAWSTKTSGLVYEQYF. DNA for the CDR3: TGTGCCTGGAGCACAAAAACTAGCGGCTTAGTGTACGAGCAGTACTTC.

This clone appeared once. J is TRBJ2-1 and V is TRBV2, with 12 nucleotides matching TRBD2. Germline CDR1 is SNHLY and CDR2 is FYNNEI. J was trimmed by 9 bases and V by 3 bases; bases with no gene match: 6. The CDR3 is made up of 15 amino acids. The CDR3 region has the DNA TGTGCCAGCAGTGACGGACTAGCGGGGAGGCTTGAGCAGTTCTTC. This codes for CASSDGLAGRLEQFF.

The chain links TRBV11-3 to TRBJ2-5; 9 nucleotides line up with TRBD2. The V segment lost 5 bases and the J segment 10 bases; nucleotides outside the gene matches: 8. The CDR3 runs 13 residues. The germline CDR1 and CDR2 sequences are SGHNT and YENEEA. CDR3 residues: CASSPGLAKHQYF. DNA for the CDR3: TGTGCCAGCAGCCCGGGACTAGCCAAACACCAGTACTTC.

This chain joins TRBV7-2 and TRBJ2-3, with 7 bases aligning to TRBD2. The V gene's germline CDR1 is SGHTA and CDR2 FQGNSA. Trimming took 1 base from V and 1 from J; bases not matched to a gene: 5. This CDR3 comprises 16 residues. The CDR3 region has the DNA TGTGCCAGCAGCTTAGGGGGGGGAAAACGCACAGATACGCAGTATTTT. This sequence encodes CASSLGGGKRTDTQYF.

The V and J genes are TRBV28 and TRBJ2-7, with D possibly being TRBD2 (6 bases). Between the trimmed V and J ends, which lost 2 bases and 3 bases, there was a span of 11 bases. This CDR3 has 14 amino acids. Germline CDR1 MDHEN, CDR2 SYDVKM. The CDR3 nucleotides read TGTGCCAGCAGTTTACTCCGCGGGAACTACGAGCAGTACTTC. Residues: CASSLLRGNYEQYF.

CDR3 in amino acids: CASRGTGRIWQNIQYF. The CDR3 nucleotides are TGTGCCAGCAGGGGGACAGGGCGTATTTGGCAAAACATTCAGTACTTC. J is TRBJ2-4 and V is TRBV21-1; whether TRBD1, the table's D call, matches the DNA was not checked. TRBV21-1 is shown as a pseudogene. The CDR3 is made up of 16 amino acids.

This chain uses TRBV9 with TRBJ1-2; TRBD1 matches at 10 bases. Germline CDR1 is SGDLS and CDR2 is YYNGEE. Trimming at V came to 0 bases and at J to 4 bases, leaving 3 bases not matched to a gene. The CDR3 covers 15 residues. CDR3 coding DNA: TGTGCCAGCAGCGTAGGGGGACAGGGGTCCTATGGCTACACCTTC. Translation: CASSVGGQGSYGYTF. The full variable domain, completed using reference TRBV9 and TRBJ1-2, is DSGVTQTPKHLITATGQRVTLRCSPRSGDLSVYWYQQSLDQGLQFLIQYYNGEERAKGNILERFSAQQFPDLHSELNLSSLELGDSALYFCASSVGGQGSYGYTFGSGTRLTVV.

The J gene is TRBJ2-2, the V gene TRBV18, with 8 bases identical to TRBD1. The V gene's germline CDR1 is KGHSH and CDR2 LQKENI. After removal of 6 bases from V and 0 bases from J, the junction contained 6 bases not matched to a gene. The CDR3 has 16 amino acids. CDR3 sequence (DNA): TGTGCCAGCTCTTCCCTGGACAGGGCGAACACCGGGGAGCTGTTTTTT. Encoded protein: CASSSLDRANTGELFF.

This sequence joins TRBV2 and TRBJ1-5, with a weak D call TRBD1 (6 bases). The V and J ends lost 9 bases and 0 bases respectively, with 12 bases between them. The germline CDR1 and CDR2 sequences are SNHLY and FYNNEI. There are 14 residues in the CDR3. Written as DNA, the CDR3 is TGTGCCAGTAAGGGGGTCTATAGCAATCAGCCCCAGCATTTT. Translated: CASKGVYSNQPQHF.

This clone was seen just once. CDR3 DNA sequence: TGTGCCAGCAGTCCGACACACCGCTCCTACGAGCAGTACTTC. Encoded protein: CASSPTHRSYEQYF. The chain carries TRBV6-6 and TRBJ2-7; no definite D call. CDR3 size: 14 residues. CDR1 and CDR2 from the germline V gene are MNHNY and SVGAGI (reference sequence). The ends were cut back, 5 bases at V and 0 bases at J, with 11 bases in the middle.

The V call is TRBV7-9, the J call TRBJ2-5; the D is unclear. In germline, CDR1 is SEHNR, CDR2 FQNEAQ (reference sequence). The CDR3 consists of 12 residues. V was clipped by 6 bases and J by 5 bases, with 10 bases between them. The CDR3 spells CASSTEWETQYF. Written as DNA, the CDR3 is TGTGCCAGCAGTACTGAATGGGAGACCCAGTACTTC.

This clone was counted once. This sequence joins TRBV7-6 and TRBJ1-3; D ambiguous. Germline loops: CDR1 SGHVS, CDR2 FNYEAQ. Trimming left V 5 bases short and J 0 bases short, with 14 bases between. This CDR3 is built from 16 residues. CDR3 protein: CASSHENPTSGNTIYF. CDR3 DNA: TGTGCCAGCAGCCACGAGAACCCAACCTCTGGAAACACCATATATTTT.

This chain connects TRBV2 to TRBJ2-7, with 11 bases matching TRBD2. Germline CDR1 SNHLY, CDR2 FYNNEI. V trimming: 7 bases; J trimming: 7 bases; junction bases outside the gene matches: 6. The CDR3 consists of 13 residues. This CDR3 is CASNSGRAEEQYF. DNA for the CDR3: TGTGCCAGCAATAGCGGGAGGGCGGAAGAGCAGTACTTC.

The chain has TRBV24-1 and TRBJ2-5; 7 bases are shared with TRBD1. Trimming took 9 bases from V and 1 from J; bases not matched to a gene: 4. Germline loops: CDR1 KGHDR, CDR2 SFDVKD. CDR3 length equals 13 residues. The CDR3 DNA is TGTGCCACCCGAGGGACAGTCCAAGAGACCCAGTACTTC. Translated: CATRGTVQETQYF.

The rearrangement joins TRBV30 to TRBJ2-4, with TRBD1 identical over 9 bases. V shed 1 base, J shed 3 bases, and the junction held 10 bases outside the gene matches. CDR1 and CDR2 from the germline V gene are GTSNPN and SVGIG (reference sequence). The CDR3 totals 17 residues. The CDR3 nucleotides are TGTGCCTGGAGTGGACTCCGGGACAGGGTAGGCAAAAACATTCAGTACTTC. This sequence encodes CAWSGLRDRVGKNIQYF.

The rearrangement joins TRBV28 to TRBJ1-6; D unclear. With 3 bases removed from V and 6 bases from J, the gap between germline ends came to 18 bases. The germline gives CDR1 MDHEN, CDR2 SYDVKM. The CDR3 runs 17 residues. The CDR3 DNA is TGTGCCAGCAGTTTTAGCGTGGGTGGTGCCAGTAATTCACCCCTCCACTTT. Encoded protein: CASSFSVGGASNSPLHF.